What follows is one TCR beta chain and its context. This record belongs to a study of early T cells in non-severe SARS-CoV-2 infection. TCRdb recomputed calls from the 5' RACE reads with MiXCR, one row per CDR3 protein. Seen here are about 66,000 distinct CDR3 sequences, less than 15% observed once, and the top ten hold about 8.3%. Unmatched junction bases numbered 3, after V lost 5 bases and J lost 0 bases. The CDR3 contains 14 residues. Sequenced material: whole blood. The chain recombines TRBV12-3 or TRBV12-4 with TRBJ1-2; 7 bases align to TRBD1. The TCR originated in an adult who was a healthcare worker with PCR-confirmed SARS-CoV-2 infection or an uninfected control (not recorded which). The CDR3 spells CASSRDSANYGYTF. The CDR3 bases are TGTGCCAGCAGTCGGGACAGCGCTAACTATGGCTACACCTTC.